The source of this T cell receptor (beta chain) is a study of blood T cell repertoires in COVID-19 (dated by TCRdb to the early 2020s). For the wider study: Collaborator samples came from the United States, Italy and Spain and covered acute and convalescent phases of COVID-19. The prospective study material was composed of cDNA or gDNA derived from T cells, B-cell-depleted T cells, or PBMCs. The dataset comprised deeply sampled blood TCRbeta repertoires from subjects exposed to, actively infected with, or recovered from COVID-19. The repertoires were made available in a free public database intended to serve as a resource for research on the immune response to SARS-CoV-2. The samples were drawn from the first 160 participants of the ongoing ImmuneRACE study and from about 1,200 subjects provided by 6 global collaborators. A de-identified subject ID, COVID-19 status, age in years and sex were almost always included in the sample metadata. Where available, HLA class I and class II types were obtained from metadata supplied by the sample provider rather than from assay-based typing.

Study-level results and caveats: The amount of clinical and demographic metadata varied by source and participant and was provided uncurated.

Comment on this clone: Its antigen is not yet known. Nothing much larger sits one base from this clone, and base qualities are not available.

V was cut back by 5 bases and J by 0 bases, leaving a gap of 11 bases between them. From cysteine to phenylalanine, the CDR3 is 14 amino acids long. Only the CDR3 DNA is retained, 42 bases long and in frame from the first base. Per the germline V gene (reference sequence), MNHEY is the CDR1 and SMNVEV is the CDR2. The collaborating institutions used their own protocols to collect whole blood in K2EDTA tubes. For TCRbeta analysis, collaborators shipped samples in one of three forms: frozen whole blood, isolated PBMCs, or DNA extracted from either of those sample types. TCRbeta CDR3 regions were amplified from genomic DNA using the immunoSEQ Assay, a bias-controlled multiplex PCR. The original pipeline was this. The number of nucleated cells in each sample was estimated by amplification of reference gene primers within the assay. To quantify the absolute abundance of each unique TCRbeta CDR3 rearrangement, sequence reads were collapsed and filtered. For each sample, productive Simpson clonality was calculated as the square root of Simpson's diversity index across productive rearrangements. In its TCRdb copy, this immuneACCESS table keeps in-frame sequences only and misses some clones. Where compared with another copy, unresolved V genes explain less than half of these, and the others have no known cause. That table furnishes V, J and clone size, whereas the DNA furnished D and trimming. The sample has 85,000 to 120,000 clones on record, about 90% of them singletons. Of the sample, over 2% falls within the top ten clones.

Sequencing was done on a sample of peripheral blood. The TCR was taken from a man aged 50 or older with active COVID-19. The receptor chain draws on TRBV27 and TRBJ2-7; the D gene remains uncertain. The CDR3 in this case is CASSHESSSYEQYF. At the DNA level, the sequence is TGTGCCAGCAGTCACGAGTCTAGCTCCTACGAGCAGTACTTC.